Presented here are 3 T cell receptor beta chains from one specimen sequenced in a study of cytomegalovirus exposure and HLA in healthy donors. Researchers ran the PCR with 60 Vbeta and 13 Jbeta primers. Produced via immunoSEQ multiplex PCR; TCRdb's table is partial and in-frame only. The sample yields about 82,000 clones, under 80% seen once. The sample comprised PBMCs. These receptors were taken from a man in his thirties or forties in good health and CMV-seropositive.

The V gene is TRBV9, the J gene TRBJ2-3; 7 bases align to TRBD2. The length of the CDR3 is 13 residues. The V gene's germline CDR1 is SGDLS and CDR2 YYNGEE. Trimming took 0 bases from V and 8 from J; bases not matched to a gene: 3. Here the CDR3 reads CASSVDWGGTQYF. The DNA for the CDR3 is TGTGCCAGCAGCGTAGATTGGGGGGGTACGCAGTATTTT.

This clone was seen a handful of times. The chain joins TRBV4-2 to TRBJ2-1, with D possibly TRBD1 on 6 matching bases. Trimming took off 0 bases at V and 0 bases at J, with 9 bases between the two ends. Germline CDR1 LGHNA, CDR2 YNFKEQ. The CDR3 contains 16 residues. CDR3 DNA: TGTGCCAGCAGCCAAGATTGGGGGCTCTCCTACAATGAGCAGTTCTTC. Translation gives CASSQDWGLSYNEQFF.

A note on this clone: At one end, the junction sequence differs from germline, possibly due to a read error. In DNA form, the CDR3 reads TGTGCCAGCAGTGAAAGCGTATATAGCAATCAGCCCCAGAATTTT. This translates into CASSESVYSNQPQNF. The chain links TRBV2 to TRBJ1-5; D not certain. CDR3 length: 15 amino acids. CDR1 is SNHLY and CDR2 is FYNNEI in the germline V gene.